This passage covers 20 T cell receptor beta chains from one sample sequenced in a study of T cells in Graves' hyperthyroidism and ophthalmopathy. RNA transcripts gave rise to amplified TCR beta CDR3 regions. The HTBI primer set was used in a first-round RT-PCR of the TCR CDR3. TCRdb recomputed calls from the multiplex PCR reads with MiXCR, one row per CDR3 protein. The sample has about 350,000 distinct CDR3 sequences, 13% to 15% seen once. Sequenced material: blood. These receptor sequences come from a woman aged 60-75 years with Graves' ophthalmopathy.

The V and J genes are TRBV5-5 and TRBJ2-7, with D unresolved. The CDR3 runs 13 residues. Trimming took off 2 bases at V and 4 bases at J, with 10 bases between the two ends. CDR1 and CDR2 (germline): SGHKS, YYEKEE (reference sequence). This chain's CDR3 is CASSFEQTYEQYF. The CDR3 bases are TGTGCCAGCAGCTTTGAACAGACGTACGAGCAGTACTTC.

This clonotype was found many times. V and J are TRBV7-2 and TRBJ2-3, with TRBD2 as a possible D gene (5 bases). The V end was cut by 5 bases, the J end by 2 bases, with 11 bases between. This CDR3 contains 14 residues. Germline V gives CDR1 SGHTA, CDR2 FQGNSA. As DNA, the CDR3 is TGTGCCAGCAGCCTTAACCGGGACACAGATACGCAGTATTTT. Translating gives CASSLNRDTDTQYF.

The table lists this clonotype with a few counts. A junction end diverges from the germline sequence, so it may reflect a read error. This rearrangement joins TRBV5-1 to TRBJ1-1; TRBD1 agrees at 8 bases. The CDR3 consists of 15 residues. Looked up from germline, CDR1 is SGHRS and CDR2 is YFSETQ. DNA of the CDR3: TGCGCCAGCAGCATGGACAGGGTAATGAACACTGAAGCTTCCTTT. Protein product: CASSMDRVMNTEASF.

This clonotype was seen at least ten times. This chain connects TRBV11-2 to TRBJ1-1, with 7 bases matching TRBD1. The V gene end was trimmed by 5 bases and the J gene end by 4 bases; junction bases not matched to a gene: 10. This CDR3 spans 15 amino acids. The germline gives CDR1 SGHAT, CDR2 FQNNGV. The CDR3 nucleotides read TGTGCCAGCAGCCCGGACAGGATCGGGAGCACTGAAGCTTTCTTT. It codes for CASSPDRIGSTEAFF.

In its sample, this clonotype was seen many times. The chain uses TRBV12-3 or TRBV12-4 and TRBJ2-4; the match to TRBD1 covers 9 bases. V trimming: 3 bases; J trimming: 0 bases; junction bases outside the gene matches: 3. This CDR3 is built from 16 residues. The CDR3 coding sequence is TGTGCCAGCAGTTTCGGGACAGGGCTAGCCAAAAACATTCAGTACTTC. The encoded protein is CASSFGTGLAKNIQYF.

The chain couples TRBV20-1 to TRBJ2-7; D perhaps matches TRBD1 (6 bases). Trimming removed 5 bases at V and 5 bases at J, with 10 bases between. This CDR3 comprises 11 residues. CDR1 DFQATT and CDR2 SNEGSKA come from the germline V gene (reference sequence). CDR3 loop: CSAENRDEQYF. CDR3 DNA sequence: TGCAGTGCTGAGAACAGGGACGAGCAGTACTTC.

This clonotype was seen many times. The J gene is TRBJ2-5, the V gene TRBV28; 8 positions match TRBD2. From germline, CDR1 is MDHEN and CDR2 SYDVKM. The CDR3 length is 19 residues. The trim removed 1 base at V and 4 bases at J, leaving 17 bases unmatched. Here the CDR3 reads CASSLFGGSGSHGGETQYF. The CDR3 bases are TGTGCCAGCAGTTTATTCGGGGGAAGCGGGAGCCACGGGGGAGAGACCCAGTACTTC.

A few counts support this clonotype. This rearrangement joins TRBV11-2 to TRBJ2-7, with TRBD1 identical over 11 bases. This CDR3 contains 16 residues. Germline assignment: CDR1 SGHAT and CDR2 FQNNGV. The V gene end was trimmed by 2 bases and the J gene end by 6 bases; junction bases not matched to a gene: 9. The CDR3 nucleotides read TGTGCCAGCAGCTTAAGCGGGACAGGGGGATTCGTCGAGCAGTACTTC. Amino acids: CASSLSGTGGFVEQYF.

This clonotype showed up many times. The chain carries TRBV18 and TRBJ1-2; D gene ambiguous. CDR3 length equals 15 residues. Germline CDR1 and CDR2: KGHSH and LQKENI. Trimming cost V 3 bases and J 2 bases, with 13 bases left between them. DNA of the CDR3: TGTGCCAGCTCACCTAAAGGGCTCGGGAACTATGGCTACACCTTC. It codes for CASSPKGLGNYGYTF.

With regard to this clonotype: This may be a read error, as it is one base from a much larger clone. V is TRBV7-2 and J is TRBJ2-7; tentative D call: TRBD1 (7 bases). Trimming cost V 7 bases and J 0 bases, with 16 bases left between them. CDR1 and CDR2 from the germline V gene are SGHTA and FQGNSA. This CDR3 spans 15 amino acids. CDR3 region: CASNDRQGGSYEQYF. CDR3 bases: TGTGCCAGCAACGATCGCCAGGGGGGCTCCTACGAGCAGTACTTC.

Many counts were recorded for this clonotype. The rearrangement joins TRBV28 to TRBJ2-3; tentatively, D is TRBD2 (5 bases). Germline V lookup: CDR1 MDHEN, CDR2 SYDVKM. CDR3 size: 15 residues. Trimming left V 2 bases short and J 6 bases short, with 15 bases between. This CDR3 reads CASSLRLTSVDTQYF. For the CDR3, the DNA is TGTGCCAGCAGTTTAAGACTAACAAGTGTGGATACGCAGTATTTT.

The DNA for the CDR3 is TGTGCCACCAGCAGGGAGGGACTAGCGGGGGCCCCTTACAATGAGCAGTTCTTC. This gives the protein CATSREGLAGAPYNEQFF. The chain recombines TRBV15 with TRBJ2-1, with 14 bases aligning to TRBD2. Germline CDR1 is LNHNV and CDR2 is YYDKDF (reference sequence). Unmatched junction bases numbered 8, after V lost 3 bases and J lost 4 bases. The CDR3 has 18 amino acids.

In this sample, this clonotype turned up many times. The chain joins TRBV11-2 to TRBJ2-7, with 8 bases fitting TRBD2. The CDR3 has 14 amino acids. Germline V CDR1 and CDR2: SGHAT, FQNNGV. Germline trimming cut 8 bases from V and 4 bases from J; bases unmatched to any gene: 10. The DNA of the CDR3 is TGTGCCAGCGGCACCAGCGGGAGTCCATACGAGCAGTACTTC. This encodes CASGTSGSPYEQYF.

The genes are TRBV5-1 and TRBJ2-5; 7 bases align to TRBD1. J was trimmed by 5 bases and V by 3 bases; bases with no gene match: 7. CDR3 length: 14 amino acids. Germline V gene data show CDR1 as SGHRS and CDR2 as YFSETQ. The CDR3 DNA sequence: TGCGCCAGCAGCTCCGCGGACAGGTGGGAGACCCAGTACTTC. Translating it yields CASSSADRWETQYF.

This clonotype occurred a few times. This chain connects TRBV20-1 to TRBJ2-1; 7 nucleotides agree with TRBD2. The CDR3 runs 15 residues. With 0 bases clipped from V and 4 bases from J, the junction kept 6 bases outside the gene matches. Germline lookup yields CDR1 DFQATT and CDR2 SNEGSKA (reference sequence). The CDR3 nucleotides read TGCAGTGCTAGAGAGGTAGCGGGCCCTTACAATGAGCAGTTCTTC. This encodes CSAREVAGPYNEQFF.

This clonotype was recorded many times. The gene calls are TRBV12-3 or TRBV12-4 and TRBJ2-1; TRBD2 agrees at 11 bases. CDR3 length equals 15 residues. The trim removed 5 bases at V and 7 bases at J, leaving 7 bases unmatched. The DNA for the CDR3 is TGTGCCAGCAGTCCAACTAGCGGGAGTCTAAATGAGCAGTTCTTC. Translating it yields CASSPTSGSLNEQFF.

This clonotype was recorded at least ten times. V gene TRBV18 combines with J gene TRBJ2-5; D may correspond to TRBD1 or TRBD2 (5 bases each). Germline assignment: CDR1 KGHSH and CDR2 LQKENI. V lost 4 bases and J lost 3, with 12 bases in between. This CDR3 region has 14 residues. The CDR3: CASSLLRGEETQYF. The CDR3 DNA sequence: TGTGCCAGCTCACTCTTAAGGGGAGAAGAGACCCAGTACTTC.

This chain links TRBV20-1 with TRBJ2-7; tentatively, D is TRBD1 or TRBD2 (5 bases each). The CDR3 is 12 amino acids. Germline assignment: CDR1 DFQATT and CDR2 SNEGSKA (reference sequence). The ends were cut back, 5 bases at V and 7 bases at J, with 15 bases in the middle. The CDR3 sequence: CSARDGVWEQYF. The CDR3, as DNA: TGCAGTGCTCGGGACGGGGTTTGGGAGCAGTACTTC.

The CDR3 here is CSAPLQGPLFF. As DNA, the CDR3 is TGCAGTGCTCCCCTACAGGGTCCCCTGTTTTTT. V gene TRBV20-1 combines with J gene TRBJ1-4; D perhaps matches TRBD1 (6 bases). The CDR3 consists of 11 residues. CDR1 and CDR2 (germline): DFQATT, SNEGSKA (reference sequence). V lost 5 bases and J lost 14, with 15 bases in between.

The chain recombines TRBV5-1 with TRBJ2-7; weak D call: TRBD1 (6 bases). The CDR3 loop spans 16 amino acids. Trimming took 0 bases from V and 0 from J, leaving 13 bases between them. Germline V gene data show CDR1 as SGHRS and CDR2 as YFSETQ. For the CDR3, the DNA is TGCGCCAGCAGCTTGGGACCCCAGGACAGCTCCTACGAGCAGTACTTC. It is translated as CASSLGPQDSSYEQYF.